These T cell receptor beta chains were read from a single sample in a study of beta chain features in type 1 diabetes. Here immunoSEQ multiplex PCR was the method, and the copy in TCRdb shows in-frame clones only, minus some. The top ten clones hold around 0.65% of a sample with about 140,000 clones, around a tenth of them seen once. Material for sequencing was central memory CD4+ T cells from blood. Receptors were obtained from a woman between 40 and 55 years old in good health. Both conserved end residues are part of each CDR3. The D gene is left open where the match is weak. The size of a clone is reported for some rows only, either as once, few or many, or as a class for expanded clones.

TRBJ2-1 | - | TRBD2 | TRBV6-1 | TGTGCCAGCAGTGAAGCACGCGGGGGAGTCAATGAGCAGTTCTTC | CASSEARGGVNEQFF
TRBJ2-7 | - | TRBD1 | TRBV10-2 | TGCGCCAGCACTCCGGGACAGGGGGGTTACGAGCAGTACTTC | CASTPGQGGYEQYF
TRBJ1-1 | - | - | TRBV9 | TGTGCCAGCAGCGTAGGAGCGGCAGAGTCAGCTTTCTTT | CASSVGAAESAFF
TRBJ2-5 | - | TRBD1 | TRBV5-6 | TGTGCCAGCAGCTTCCGGGACAGGGTAGGGCAGACCCAGTACTTC | CASSFRDRVGQTQYF
TRBJ2-3 | - | TRBD2 | TRBV18 | TGTGCCAGCTCACCACCCGCGACTAGCGATTCAGATACGCAGTATTTT | CASSPPATSDSDTQYF
TRBJ1-4 | few | - | TRBV5-1 | TGCGCCAGCAGCTTGGAAGGGGGAAATGAAAAACTGTTTTTT | CASSLEGGNEKLFF
TRBJ2-3 | - | TRBD1 | TRBV5-8 | TGTGCCAGCAGCGCCGGGACAGGGTTGGGTACGCAGTATTTT | CASSAGTGLGTQYF
TRBJ2-5 | few | TRBD1 | TRBV5-5 | TGTGCCAGCAGCAGCACAGGGGAAGAGACCCAGTACTTC | CASSSTGEETQYF
TRBJ2-1 | medium-sized | TRBD1 | TRBV4-3 | TGCGCCAGCAGCCAGGCTGACAGGGGAGGTGAGCAGTTCTTC | CASSQADRGGEQFF
TRBJ2-7 | - | TRBD2 | TRBV7-7 | TGTGCTAGCAGCTTAGGGCTTCTAGCGGACTCCTACGAGCAGTACTTC | CASSLGLLADSYEQYF
TRBJ2-3 | few | - | TRBV19 | TGTGCCAGTAGTCGGAGGCGCTTGAGCACAGATACGCAGTATTTT | CASSRRRLSTDTQYF
TRBJ2-1 | - | - | TRBV19 | TGTGCCAGTAGTATATGGACTTCCGGGAATAATGAGCAGTTCTTC | CASSIWTSGNNEQFF
TRBJ2-1 | - | - | TRBV5-1 | TGCGCCAGCAGCTTAGGCGGGTCCTCCTACAATGAGCAGTTCTTC | CASSLGGSSYNEQFF
TRBJ2-2 | - | - | TRBV11-2 | TGTGCCAGCAGCGAACAGAACACCGGGGAGCTGTTTTTT | CASSEQNTGELFF
TRBJ1-4 | few | - | TRBV25-1 | TGTGCCAGCAGTGAACCTCCGGCGGGGGGCCTTAATGAAAAACTGTTTTTT | CASSEPPAGGLNEKLFF
TRBJ1-1 | - | TRBD1 | TRBV18 | TGTGCCAGCTCACCCCCGGGACAGGGAAGGACTGAAGCTTTCTTT | CASSPPGQGRTEAFF
TRBJ1-1 | few | TRBD1 | TRBV5-1 | TGCGCCAGCAGCTGGGGGACTTCTGGGGGCAGGGGGGCTTTCTTT | CASSWGTSGGRGAFF